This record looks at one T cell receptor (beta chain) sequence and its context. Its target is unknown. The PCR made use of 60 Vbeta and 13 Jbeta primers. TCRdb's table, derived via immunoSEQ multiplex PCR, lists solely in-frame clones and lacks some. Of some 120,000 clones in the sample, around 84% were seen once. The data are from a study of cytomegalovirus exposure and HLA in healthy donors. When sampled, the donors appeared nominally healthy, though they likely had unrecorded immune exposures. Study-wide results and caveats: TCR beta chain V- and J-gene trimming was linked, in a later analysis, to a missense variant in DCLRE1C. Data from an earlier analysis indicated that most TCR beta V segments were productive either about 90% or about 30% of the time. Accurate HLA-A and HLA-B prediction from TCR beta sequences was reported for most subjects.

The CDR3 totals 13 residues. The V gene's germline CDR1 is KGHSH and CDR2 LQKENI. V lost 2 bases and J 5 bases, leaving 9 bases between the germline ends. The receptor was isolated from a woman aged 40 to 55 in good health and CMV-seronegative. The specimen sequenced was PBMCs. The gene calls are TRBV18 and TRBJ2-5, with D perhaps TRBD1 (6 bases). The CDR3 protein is CASSPGQGETQYF. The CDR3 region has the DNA TGTGCCAGCTCACCAGGGCAGGGGGAGACCCAGTACTTC.